The clone carrying this T cell receptor (beta chain) was counted at least ten times. These data originate in a study of identical twins. The germline gives CDR1 KGHDR, CDR2 SFDVKD. The germline V and J ends were trimmed by 4 bases and 8 bases, with 7 bases remaining between them. This CDR3 comprises 12 residues. Template switching created a universal primer site, and the cDNA included unique molecular identifiers. TCRdb fed the 5' RACE reads into MiXCR, producing one record per CDR3 protein. The table has approximately 220,000 distinct CDR3 sequences, 7.5% seen once; the top ten hold more than 1.5%. This same sample was also taken into another study, of yellow fever vaccine responses in identical twins.

This clonotype originated in a woman aged 18-30 years in good health. Source material: memory (CD45RO+) T cells sorted from blood. The chain uses TRBV24-1 and TRBJ2-2; no definite D call. Here the CDR3 DNA reads TGTGCCACCAGTGACGTTGGGGGGGAGCTGTTTTTT. Encoded protein: CATSDVGGELFF.